This TCR beta chain came from a study of cytomegalovirus exposure and HLA in healthy donors (TCRdb year 2017). About the investigation overall: In an earlier analysis of under 600 of the donors, 276 Gb of sequence data and some 100 million unique TCR beta sequences from 150 million to 200 million T cells were reported. An early release covering roughly 600 HLA-typed donors comprised 300 to 350 gigabases of sequencing data and about 90 million unique TCR sequences. Of the 350 to 450 genotyped donors, approximately 81% were placed in the genetic ancestry cluster associated with self-reported Caucasian donors. The aim of the study was to test whether cataloging public T cell receptors could identify signatures of past pathogen exposure. Using immunosequencing, the study profiled T cell repertoires from 666 subjects and related those repertoires to cytomegalovirus serostatus. Along with the roughly 670-subject first cohort, a separate validation cohort of around 120 different subjects was used. To predict cytomegalovirus infection status, the study combined high-throughput TCR immunosequencing, statistical association of individual TCRs with disease status, and machine learning. To study patterns of TCR occurrence, a later analysis re-analyzed previously published TCR beta repertoires from around 670 donors and added high-resolution HLA genotyping. Rather than drawing on any new phenotypic data, the later analysis identified candidate immune exposures from TCR beta sequences and the way those sequences occurred across donors. To decide whether each TCR beta V gene segment behaved as functional or pseudogenic, an earlier analysis of fewer than 750 of the donors relied on high-throughput TCR beta sequencing. Donor age, sex, ethnicity and CMV serostatus were compiled together with the repertoire data. A later genetic analysis took genome-wide SNP genotypes for about three fifths of the roughly 700 donors and used that subset as a discovery cohort. All discovery cohort repertoires had been generated using a single sequencing platform. HLA typing included class I and class II loci at four-digit resolution. Typing coverage varied by locus: roughly 620-640 donors for A, B, C, DRB1 and DQB1; more than 500 for DQA1; around 570 for DPA1; more than 450 for DPB1. Roughly five DR-DQ haplotypes were treated as single units for association and clustering because of strong linkage in the cohort. On average, 235,054 unique TCR beta nucleotide sequences were sequenced per donor among 350 to 400 genotyped donors of the cohort, with 15% to 20% of those sequences being non-productive.

Receptor libraries were prepared by the immunoSEQ multiplex PCR assay. The multiplex PCR relied on a mix of 60 forward primers for TCR Vbeta segments and 13 reverse primers for TCR Jbeta segments. Amplification of the CDR3 region of rearranged TCR beta genes was performed with a multiplex PCR assay on genomic DNA. The Illumina HiSeq System was used to sequence the amplified TCR beta libraries as 87-base-pair reads. For the original study's pipeline: In a later analysis, 77 million or so unique TCR beta chains were counted across the roughly 610 repertoires, and about 9.9 million of these chains were shared by at least two donors. Raw reads were error-corrected and collapsed into unique sequences with a nearest-neighbor algorithm that merged closely related sequences to remove PCR and sequencing errors. To assign V, D and J gene segments, CDR3 sequences were aligned to IMGT reference sequences. For a sequence to be retained, at least a six-nucleotide match to both a V gene segment and a J gene segment was required. Rearrangements were called productive when the CDR3 lacked stop codons and stayed in frame with V and J; all others were non-productive. Following IMGT convention, CDR3 was defined as the stretch from the second conserved V-encoded cysteine up to the conserved J-encoded phenylalanine. In an earlier analysis of roughly 580 of the donors, sequences lacking an unambiguous match to a single V gene segment were excluded. An earlier analysis of a few hundred of the donors called V segments functional above 56.7% productive rearrangements and segregating when the between-donor standard deviation exceeded 5%. To diagnose cytomegalovirus status from the catalog of TCR beta chain sequences, a statistical classification framework was built. V and J gene assignment, in a later analysis, came from comparing TCR nucleotide sequences with IMGT/GENE-DB human TR gene sequences. Using the TCRdist pipeline, a later analysis assigned CDR3 sequences along with most-parsimonious VDJ recombination scenarios. In a later analysis, every TCR beta chain was defined by the combination of its CDR3 amino acid sequence and its V-gene family, and reads without a unique V-gene family were dropped. A later analysis removed 592 highly shared, low-generation-probability nucleotide sequences to deal with suspected cross-contamination and a sequencing artifact. A later analysis calculated a clonal expansion index for each public chain from normalized within-repertoire ranks of inferred template counts. In a later analysis, generation probabilities were computed with a VDJ recombination model fitted to out-of-frame rearrangements, and the resulting probabilities were checked against IGoR. In a later analysis, hypergeometric tests were used to score TCR-TCR, TCR-HLA and TCR-CMV co-occurrence, with a repertoire-size bias correction applied to TCR pairs. False discovery rates were estimated in a later analysis by permuting HLA or CMV assignments 20 times. A later analysis grouped co-occurring TCRs with DBSCAN, adding TCRdist sequence similarity when clustering within HLA-allele-positive subsets. Repertoires with fewer than 30,000 or more than 120,000 public chains were left out of co-occurrence clustering, as were about 5 repertoires with anomalous nucleotide sharing. TCRdb took this table from immuneACCESS and kept in-frame rearrangements with V and J called. Such tables lack part of the clones; where checked against another copy, unresolved V genes explain under half of the gap, and the rest is unexplained. The V and J calls and clone size come from that table; D and trimming were worked out from the DNA. The sample includes roughly 140,000 clones, with around three quarters observed a single time. The top ten clones comprise about 2.2% of the sample.

Paper-wide results and their limitations: A further reported finding was that TCR beta sequences accurately predicted the HLA-A and HLA-B alleles for most subjects in the first cohort. Because counts were too low, approximately 18 rarely observed V segments, including chromosome 9 orphons, were excluded from the earlier analysis of some 540 of the donors. A later analysis found that TCR association rates varied across HLA loci, with DRB1 alleles showing the most associated TCRs and HLA-C alleles the fewest. Compared with equally common non-associated chains, HLA-associated TCR beta chains in a later analysis were more clonally expanded and had lower generation probabilities. In an earlier analysis of around 600 of the donors, most TCR beta V segments were observed in productive rearrangements about 87% or about 30% of the time, broadly matching IMGT annotations. The sequencing pipeline was judged likely to have produced a cluster of highly shared sequence variants as a technical artifact. The study gave a list of 150 to 200 TCR beta chains associated with cytomegalovirus. In a later analysis, several top co-occurrence clusters were reported to appear linked to parvovirus B19, influenza, CMV and Epstein-Barr virus. The authors suggested that the approach could potentially be generalized to other disease states and immunological phenotypes. Because some donors lacked HLA typing at each locus, the association tests relied only on the typed subset. Correlated functional status among segregating V segments might be attributable to linkage disequilibrium, but an unknown experimental factor could not be ruled out. Presence/absence analyses assumed roughly uniform sequencing depth across donors, an assumption that may not hold. For the cohort, immune exposure information was limited to CMV serostatus. In a later genetic analysis, fewer N-insertions in productive TCRs were reported among donors in an Asian-associated ancestry cluster than the approximately 710-donor mean. A few of the identified cytomegalovirus-associated TCR beta chains were confirmed in vitro to be specific for cytomegalovirus antigens. In both the original and validation cohorts, the classifier was reported to diagnose cytomegalovirus status with high specificity and sensitivity. In a later analysis, most CMV-associated TCR beta chains were found to appear HLA-restricted, with HLA associations seemingly driven largely by CMV exposure. When HLA alleles, especially DR and DQ, strongly co-occurred, attributing TCR associations to individual alleles was difficult. In this cohort, only TCR beta chains were sequenced, and detectable features were limited by the absence of alpha or paired-chain data. In a later genetic analysis, a missense DCLRE1C variant was associated with V-gene and J-gene trimming of TCR beta chains, and the association was replicated in an independent cohort. Across donors, most TCR sequences were observed very rarely, whereas some public TCRs were present in many individuals. Specific HLA alleles were associated with 15,000 to 20,000 TCR beta sequences at a false discovery rate of 0.05 in a later analysis.

In its sample, this clone was seen a few times. What this receptor recognizes is not known. There are no base qualities to consult, and no much larger clone falls within one base. The cohort consisted of 650 to 850 healthy bone marrow donors. All cohort members were sampled while nominally healthy, although unrecorded immune exposures were likely present. The donor tested CMV seropositive and was one of the 289 seropositive cohort members. Each donor provided a peripheral blood sample, and peripheral blood mononuclear cells were used for TCR beta sequencing. Genomic DNA was extracted from the blood cell samples with the Qiagen DNeasy Blood Extraction Kit. The sequence came from a woman aged 18-30 years in good health and CMV-seropositive. Sequencing was performed on PBMCs.

The CDR3 is CASSLAQGNNSPLHF. At the DNA level, the sequence is TGCGCCAGCAGCTTAGCTCAGGGAAATAATTCACCCCTCCACTTT. Here the chain combines TRBV5-1 and TRBJ1-6; TRBD1 might be the D gene, on 5 matching bases. The CDR3 has 15 amino acids, counting the end cysteine and phenylalanine. CDR3 DNA is the only sequence kept; it has 45 bases, read in frame from the first base. Relative to germline, V is 2 bases shorter and J is 5 bases shorter, with 11 bases between their ends. For CDR1 and CDR2, the germline V gene lists SGHRS and YFSETQ.